Detailed here is one T cell receptor (beta chain). The data derive from a study of blood T cell repertoires in COVID-19. The wider study: Acute and convalescent COVID-19 samples came from the United States, Italy and Spain. T cells, B-cell-depleted T cells, or PBMCs provided the cDNA or gDNA that served as material.

Method: immunoSEQ multiplex PCR; TCRdb's copy keeps in-frame clones and lacks some. The sample carries just under 250,000 clones, 75% to 90% recorded once. The length of the CDR3 is 12 residues. Between the trimmed V and J ends, which lost 10 bases and 3 bases, there was a span of 12 bases. The chain couples TRBV12-3 or TRBV12-4 to TRBJ1-1; D is possibly TRBD1 (5 bases). The TCR comes from a woman aged 25 to 39 who had recovered from COVID-19. The material sequenced was peripheral blood. CDR3 nucleotide sequence: TGTGCCATCCTGGGGGGGTACACTGAAGCTTTCTTT. Amino acids: CAILGGYTEAFF.